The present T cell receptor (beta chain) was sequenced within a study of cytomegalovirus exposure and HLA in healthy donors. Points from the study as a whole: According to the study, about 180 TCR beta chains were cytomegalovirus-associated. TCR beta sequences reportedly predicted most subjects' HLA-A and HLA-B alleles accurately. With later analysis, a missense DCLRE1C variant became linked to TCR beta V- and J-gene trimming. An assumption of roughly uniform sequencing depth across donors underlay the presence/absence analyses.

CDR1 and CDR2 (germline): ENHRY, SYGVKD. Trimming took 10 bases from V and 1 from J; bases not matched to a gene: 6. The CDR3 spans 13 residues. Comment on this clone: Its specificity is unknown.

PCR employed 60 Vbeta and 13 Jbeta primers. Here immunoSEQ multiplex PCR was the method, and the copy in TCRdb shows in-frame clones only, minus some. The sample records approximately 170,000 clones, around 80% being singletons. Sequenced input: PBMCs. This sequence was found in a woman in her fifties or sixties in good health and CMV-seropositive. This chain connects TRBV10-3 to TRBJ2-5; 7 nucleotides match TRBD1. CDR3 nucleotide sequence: TGTGCCACCCAGGGACAGCGCCAAGAGACCCAGTACTTC. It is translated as CATQGQRQETQYF.